This TCR beta chain came from a study of control samples from healthy donors and cancer patients (dated by TCRdb to the early 2020s). The library was made by the immunoSEQ multiplex PCR assay. Not all clones reach the TCRdb copy of this immuneACCESS table, which keeps in-frame sequences only. Checked studies attribute under half of the gap to unresolved V genes and leave the rest unexplained. The sample data list 160,000 or so clones, and 94% of these were observed just once. The ten largest clonotypes hold 7.5% to 8.5% of the sample. On this clone: The target of this receptor is not known. Per-nucleotide qualities are absent, and no much larger clonotype sits a single base away.

V is cut back by 4 bases and J by 5 bases, with 16 bases in the junction unmatched. The CDR1 and CDR2 encoded by the germline V gene are SGHTA and FQGNSA. The CDR3, cysteine through phenylalanine, is 17 amino acids long. Only CDR3 DNA is held: 51 bases, read in frame from base 1. The chain joins TRBV7-2 to TRBJ1-2, with TRBD1 identical over 7 junction bases. The origin of this receptor is a woman aged 40 to 50 in good health. The specimen was blood. The bases read TGTGCCAGCAGCTCGCACCGAGCCGCTACAGGGGTTTATGGCTACACCTTC. This encodes CASSSHRAATGVYGYTF.